What follows are 27 T cell receptor beta chains derived from one specimen sequenced in a study of control samples from healthy donors and cancer patients. The protocol was immunoSEQ multiplex PCR, while the TCRdb copy is restricted to in-frame clones and leaves out a portion. The table has about 53,000 clones, roughly 90% seen once. Sequenced input: PBMCs. The receptor source for this set is a man aged 55 to 70 with head and neck cancer.

This chain links TRBV6-6 with TRBJ1-5; 9 nucleotides line up with TRBD1. The CDR3 is 16 amino acids. Looked up from germline, CDR1 is MNHNY and CDR2 is SVGAGI (reference sequence). V shed 10 bases and J 2 bases; nucleotides not matched to a gene: 12. The CDR3 nucleotides are TGTGCCACCGAAGGGACAGGGTCCGGTGGCAATCAGCCCCAGCATTTT. This sequence encodes CATEGTGSGGNQPQHF.

In this sample, this clone turned up once. The chain combines TRBV4-2 with TRBJ1-4; D may be TRBD1 (5 bases). Trimming left V 1 base short and J 5 bases short, with 11 bases between. CDR3 length: 15 residues. CDR1 is LGHNA and CDR2 is YNFKEQ in the germline V gene. The CDR3 reads CASSQGGRVNEKLFF. CDR3 in DNA: TGTGCCAGCAGCCAAGGCGGCAGGGTGAATGAAAAACTGTTTTTT.

The table lists this clone with a count of one. The chain has TRBV7-2 and TRBJ2-5, with D hard to call. The CDR3 loop spans 15 amino acids. V gave up 5 bases and J gave up 7 bases, with 20 bases separating them. Germline V gene sequence: CDR1 SGHTA, CDR2 FQGNSA. The CDR3 protein is CASSPPSAGPWTQYF. CDR3 DNA sequence: TGTGCCAGCAGCCCCCCGTCCGCAGGTCCCTGGACCCAGTACTTC.

V usage is TRBV5-4 and J usage is TRBJ2-7; D perhaps matches TRBD1 (6 bases). This CDR3 has 15 residues. V gave up 0 bases and J gave up 4 bases, with 14 bases separating them. CDR1 is SGHNT, CDR2 YYREEE, per germline (reference sequence). The CDR3 DNA sequence: TGTGCCAGCAGCTTGGATTTCAGGGGTTCGTACGAGCAGTACTTC. This encodes CASSLDFRGSYEQYF.

The chain is built from TRBV28 and TRBJ2-7; possibly TRBD2 for D (6 bases). V lost 6 bases and J lost 2, with 11 bases in between. Germline CDR1 is MDHEN and CDR2 is SYDVKM. This CDR3 comprises 13 residues. CDR3 in DNA: TGTGCCAGCAGGACGGGACTCGCCTACGAGCAGTACTTC. Its protein product is CASRTGLAYEQYF.

This chain uses TRBV28 with TRBJ2-6; D call uncertain. Trimming removed 6 bases from V and 8 bases from J, with 11 bases in between. CDR1 is MDHEN and CDR2 is SYDVKM in the germline V gene. The CDR3 covers 13 residues. The CDR3 DNA reads as TGTGCCAGCAGGGCGGCCAACACCAACGTCCTGACTTTC. This codes for CASRAANTNVLTF.

This chain joins TRBV19 and TRBJ1-5, with 7 bases aligning to TRBD1. CDR3 length: 17 amino acids. The germline gives CDR1 LNHDA, CDR2 SQIVND (reference sequence). Germline trimming cut 8 bases from V and 3 bases from J; bases unmatched to any gene: 16. The DNA of the CDR3 is TGTGCCAGTGTCGGGCCAATCGACAGGGCTCACAATCAGCCCCAGCATTTT. Amino acids: CASVGPIDRAHNQPQHF. Using reference TRBV19 and TRBJ1-5 for the parts outside the CDR3, the full variable domain is DGGITQSPKYLFRKEGQNVTLSCEQNLNHDAMYWYRQDPGQGLRLIYYSQIVNDFQKGDIAEGYSVSREKKESFPLTVTSAQKNPTAFYLCASVGPIDRAHNQPQHFGDGTRLSIL.

The rearrangement links TRBV7-3 to TRBJ2-7; 9 bases match TRBD2. V gave up 6 bases and J gave up 0 bases; unmatched junction bases: 24. CDR1 and CDR2 from the germline V gene are SGHTA and FQGTGA. CDR3 length: 21 residues. The CDR3 sequence is CASSSPPWSILAGTTSYEQYF. CDR3 bases: TGTGCCAGCAGTTCCCCCCCGTGGAGCATCCTAGCGGGAACAACCTCCTACGAGCAGTACTTC.

This sequence joins TRBV2 and TRBJ1-4; D gene uncertain. From germline, CDR1 is SNHLY and CDR2 FYNNEI. The V gene lost 5 bases and the J gene lost 7 bases, with 11 bases spanning the gap. This CDR3 is 13 amino acids long. CDR3 in DNA: TGTGCCAGCAGTCGGGAGTATAGTGAAAAACTGTTTTTT. Encoded protein: CASSREYSEKLFF.

This clone was seen only a few times. The rearrangement links TRBV6-2 or TRBV6-3 to TRBJ1-5; unclear D gene. V gave up 5 bases and J gave up 9 bases, with 11 bases separating them. This CDR3 is 12 amino acids long. The germline V gene has CDR1 MNHEY and CDR2 SVGEGT. CDR3 in DNA: TGTGCCAGCAGTCATCAGAGAACGCCCCAGCATTTT. Its translation is CASSHQRTPQHF.

The rearrangement uses TRBV18 and TRBJ2-5; D is undetermined. Trimming shortened V by 6 bases and J by 3 bases, and 11 bases separated the two germline ends. Germline CDR1 KGHSH, CDR2 LQKENI. CDR3 length: 13 residues. CDR3 DNA sequence: TGTGCCAGCTCCCCAATGTGGGAAGAGACCCAGTACTTC. Encoded protein: CASSPMWEETQYF.

The J gene is TRBJ2-3, the V gene TRBV15; 13 positions agree with TRBD2. The CDR3 length is 15 residues. Trimming removed 4 bases from V and 4 bases from J; junction bases left unmatched: 2. The germline V gene encodes CDR1 LNHNV and CDR2 YYDKDF (reference sequence). This CDR3 is CATSKTSGGADTQYF. In nucleotides, the CDR3 is TGTGCCACCAGCAAAACTAGCGGGGGGGCAGATACGCAGTATTTT.

The rearrangement links TRBV2 to TRBJ2-3, with 7 bases matching TRBD2. With 6 bases clipped from V and 4 bases from J, the junction kept 7 bases outside the gene matches. This CDR3 region has 14 residues. CDR1 and CDR2 from the germline V gene are SNHLY and FYNNEI. The CDR3 is CASRGRLAADTQYF. The CDR3 region has the DNA TGTGCCAGCAGGGGTAGGCTAGCGGCAGATACGCAGTATTTT. Looking up the rest from reference TRBV2 and TRBJ2-3 gives the full variable domain: EPEVTQTPSHQVTQMGQEVILRCVPISNHLYFYWYRQILGQKVEFLVSFYNNEISEKSEIFDDQFSVERPDGSNFTLKIRSTKLEDSAMYFCASRGRLAADTQYFGPGTRLTVL.

The genes are TRBV3-1 (or the pseudogene TRBV3-2) and TRBJ2-1; D call uncertain. V lost 0 bases, J lost 4 bases, and 10 bases lay in between. This CDR3 has 15 residues. From germline, CDR1 is LGHDT and CDR2 YNNKEL (reference sequence). This CDR3 is CASSQDRSPYNEQFF. CDR3 sequence (DNA): TGTGCCAGCAGCCAAGATCGGTCCCCGTACAATGAGCAGTTCTTC.

V usage is TRBV27 and J usage is TRBJ1-4; a weak D match, TRBD1 (5 bases). The germline V gene encodes CDR1 MNHEY and CDR2 SMNVEV (reference sequence). The ends were cut back, 5 bases at V and 4 bases at J, with 17 bases in the middle. The CDR3 contains 16 residues. The CDR3 DNA follows: TGTGCCAGCAGTCGCCGCGCGGGACGCGTTAATGAAAAACTGTTTTTT. This gives the protein CASSRRAGRVNEKLFF. Using reference TRBV27 and TRBJ1-4 for the parts outside the CDR3, the full variable domain is EAQVTQNPRYLITVTGKKLTVTCSQNMNHEYMSWYRQDPGLGLRQIYYSMNVEVTDKGDVPEGYKVSRKEKRNFPLILESPSPNQTSLYFCASSRRAGRVNEKLFFGSGTQLSVL.

V is TRBV7-2 and J is TRBJ1-1, with D possibly matching TRBD1 (5 bases). This CDR3 has 13 residues. The V gene lost 5 bases and the J gene lost 1 base, with 8 bases spanning the gap. In germline, CDR1 is SGHTA, CDR2 FQGNSA. CDR3 in DNA: TGTGCCAGCAGCACCGACAGGAACACTGAAGCTTTCTTT. Its protein is CASSTDRNTEAFF.

This clone was counted once. The V and J genes are TRBV19 and TRBJ2-1; the D gene is possibly TRBD2 (6 bases). This CDR3 has 16 residues. V shed 6 bases and J shed 7 bases, with 22 bases lying between them. From germline, CDR1 is LNHDA and CDR2 SQIVND (reference sequence). The CDR3 DNA reads as TGTGCCAGTAGGGCCCCTGGGAGAAATCGGGGGAATGAGCAGTTCTTC. This codes for CASRAPGRNRGNEQFF.

The J gene is TRBJ1-1, the V gene TRBV28, with unresolved D. Germline V gives CDR1 MDHEN, CDR2 SYDVKM. V dropped 3 bases and J dropped 5 bases, with 13 bases sitting between them. The CDR3 contains 14 residues. The CDR3 reads CASSFTGRPTEAFF. The CDR3, as DNA: TGTGCCAGCAGTTTTACTGGACGGCCTACTGAAGCTTTCTTT.

V usage is TRBV1 and J usage is TRBJ2-2; whether TRBD2, the table's D call, matches the DNA was not checked. TRBV1 is designated a pseudogene. The CDR3 has 16 amino acids. In nucleotides, the CDR3 is TGCACCAGCAGCCAAGACCCGGGGAGTTCGCGCGGGGAGCTGTTTTTT. This encodes CTSSQDPGSSRGELFF.

V gene TRBV19 combines with J gene TRBJ1-5; tentatively, D is TRBD1 (5 bases). Trimming removed 3 bases from V and 6 bases from J, with 12 bases in between. The CDR3 runs 14 residues. Germline V lookup: CDR1 LNHDA, CDR2 SQIVND (reference sequence). The CDR3 protein is CASSIRGEGQPQHF. As DNA, the CDR3 is TGTGCCAGTAGTATCCGGGGCGAGGGTCAGCCCCAGCATTTT.

The chain couples TRBV14 to TRBJ2-1, with 11 bases lining up with TRBD2. The J segment lost 9 bases and the V segment lost 5 bases, leaving 3 bases of the junction unmatched. Germline V CDR1 and CDR2: SGHDN, FVKESK. This CDR3 has 13 amino acids. The CDR3 sequence is CASSATSGGEQFF. The CDR3 bases are TGTGCCAGCAGCGCCACTAGCGGGGGTGAGCAGTTCTTC.

The rearrangement links TRBV18 to TRBJ2-5; unclear D gene. Per germline, CDR1 KGHSH and CDR2 LQKENI. The CDR3 covers 11 residues. The V and J ends lost 3 bases and 2 bases respectively, with 1 base between them. The CDR3 loop is CASSPQETQYF. The CDR3 DNA reads as TGTGCCAGCTCACCTCAAGAGACCCAGTACTTC.

The gene calls are TRBV4-1 and TRBJ2-7; tentatively, D is TRBD1 (6 bases). The germline V gene has CDR1 MGHRA and CDR2 YSYEKL. This CDR3 has 16 amino acids. The V and J ends lost 0 bases and 5 bases respectively, with 17 bases between them. CDR3 protein: CASSQEGARGRNEQYF. The DNA for the CDR3 is TGCGCCAGCAGCCAAGAAGGCGCCAGGGGACGGAACGAGCAGTACTTC.

To note about this clone: Within the sample, other DNA sequences also encode this same CDR3. The chain combines TRBV19 with TRBJ1-5, with D unresolved. Trimming cost V 5 bases and J 4 bases, with 15 bases left between them. The CDR3 is made up of 15 amino acids. CDR1 and CDR2 from the germline V gene are LNHDA and SQIVND (reference sequence). The CDR3 reads CASSLRSAGNQPQHF. The DNA of the CDR3 is TGTGCCAGTAGTCTTCGTAGCGCGGGTAATCAGCCCCAGCATTTT.

With respect to this clone: Germline is not matched at one junction end, which may reflect a read error. This specimen includes other DNA sequences encoding the same CDR3. V gene TRBV29-1 combines with J gene TRBJ2-3; D is perhaps TRBD1 or TRBD2 (5 bases each). CDR3 length: 12 amino acids. The V gene's germline CDR1 is SQVTM and CDR2 ANQGSEA. CDR3 sequence reads: CSVVGDRDTQYF. The DNA of the CDR3 is TGCAGCGTTGTGGGGGATCGGGATACGCAATATTTT.

The chain employs TRBV7-8 and TRBJ2-5; tentative D call: TRBD1 (5 bases). From germline, CDR1 is SGHVS and CDR2 FQNEAQ. V lost 3 bases and J lost 4, with 18 bases in between. The CDR3 is 16 residues long. The CDR3 sequence: CASSFTRQGQGETQYF. DNA of the CDR3: TGTGCCAGCAGCTTCACACGGCAGGGCCAGGGAGAGACCCAGTACTTC.

The V gene is TRBV10-3, the J gene TRBJ1-3, with TRBD1 identical over 7 bases. CDR3 length equals 17 residues. The junction had 19 bases not matched to a gene; V was cut back by 10 bases and J by 4 bases. Germline V gene data show CDR1 as ENHRY and CDR2 as SYGVKD. For the CDR3, the DNA is TGTGCCACCTACGAGGGACAGAGCTTCGTGGGGGGAAACACCATATATTTT. It codes for CATYEGQSFVGGNTIYF.